These T cell receptor beta chains were read from a single sample in a study of blood T cell repertoires in COVID-19. Libraries were prepared by immunoSEQ multiplex PCR; TCRdb keeps only in-frame clonotypes and omits some of them. The top ten clones hold about an eighth of a sample with approximately 84,000 clones, approximately 82% of them seen once. The sequenced sample was peripheral blood. Every receptor here comes from a human donor in a cohort sampled during active COVID-19. Each CDR3 is given with its conserved first and last residue. The D gene is left open where the match is weak. Rows may omit the clone size; those that give it use once, few, many or a size class.

j_call clone_size v_call d_call cdr3_aa cdr3_nt
TRBJ2-1 . TRBV6-1 TRBD1 CASSEVQGGYNEQFF TGTGCCAGCAGTGAGGTACAGGGGGGTTACAATGAGCAGTTCTTC
TRBJ2-1 . TRBV5-1 . CASSYRGAGGNEQFF TGCGCCAGCAGCTACAGGGGTGCGGGAGGCAATGAGCAGTTCTTC
TRBJ1-4 few TRBV5-6 TRBD1 CASTLRPGQGAEKLFF TGTGCCAGCACCCTTCGACCGGGACAGGGGGCTGAAAAACTGTTTTTT
TRBJ2-5 . TRBV3-1/TRBV3-2 . CASSQAGFVETQYF TGTGCCAGCAGCCAAGCAGGGTTCGTAGAGACCCAGTACTTC
TRBJ2-1 . TRBV20-1 TRBD2 CSASALAGADEQFF TGCAGTGCTAGTGCGCTAGCGGGAGCCGATGAGCAGTTCTTC
TRBJ2-5 . TRBV12-3/TRBV12-4 TRBD2 CASSWTSGETQYF TGTGCCAGCAGTTGGACTAGCGGCGAGACCCAGTACTTC
TRBJ2-7 . TRBV5-5 TRBD2 CASSLGLIGGSGYEQYF TGTGCCAGCAGCTTGGGATTAATCGGCGGGAGTGGCTACGAGCAGTACTTC
TRBJ1-5 . TRBV3-1/TRBV3-2 . CASSRYPLLGGGNQPQHF TGTGCCAGCAGCCGTTATCCTTTACTCGGGGGGGGCAATCAGCCCCAGCATTTT
TRBJ2-5 . TRBV28 TRBD2 CASSSGSGGLQETQYF TGTGCCAGCAGTTCGGGTAGCGGGGGGCTGCAAGAGACCCAGTACTTC
TRBJ2-5 . TRBV5-4 TRBD2 CASSLGLAAQETQYF TGTGCCAGCAGCTTAGGACTAGCGGCGCAAGAGACCCAGTACTTC
TRBJ1-2 . TRBV19 . CASSYRDNGYTF TGTGCCAGTAGTTACAGGGACAATGGCTACACCTTC
TRBJ2-7 few TRBV25-1 . CASSGGDVISYEQYF TGTGCCAGCAGTGGGGGCGACGTAATCTCCTACGAGCAGTACTTC
TRBJ2-5 . TRBV2 TRBD1 CASSAQGTSQETQYF TGTGCCAGCAGTGCACAGGGGACGAGTCAAGAGACCCAGTACTTC
TRBJ2-2 few TRBV6-5 TRBD1 CASSPPGQGDGELFF TGTGCCAGCAGTCCACCGGGACAGGGTGACGGGGAGCTGTTTTTT
TRBJ1-1 . TRBV5-1 . CASSLASRGPEAFF TGCGCCAGCAGCTTGGCCAGTCGGGGTCCTGAAGCTTTCTTT
TRBJ1-1 . TRBV7-2 . CASSLATGRAEAFF TGTGCCAGCAGCTTAGCCACAGGGAGGGCTGAAGCTTTCTTT
TRBJ1-2 . TRBV27 . CASRQGTYGYTF TGTGCCAGCAGACAGGGCACATATGGCTACACCTTC
TRBJ1-5 few TRBV7-8 . CASSLGYSNQPQHF TGTGCCAGCAGCTTGGGCTATAGCAATCAGCCCCAGCATTTT
TRBJ2-3 . TRBV10-3 TRBD1 CAISGTLMQGDVTDTQYF TGTGCCATCAGTGGCACTCTTATGCAGGGGGACGTCACAGATACGCAGTATTTT
TRBJ1-2 . TRBV6-6 . CASSSPIENYGYTF TGTGCCAGCAGTTCTCCGATCGAGAACTATGGCTACACCTTC
TRBJ2-7 . TRBV19 TRBD1 CASSPGTGLWEQYF TGTGCCAGTAGCCCCGGGACAGGGCTATGGGAGCAGTACTTC
TRBJ2-3 . TRBV9 TRBD2 CASAQRTSGGYTDTQYF TGTGCCAGCGCTCAACGGACTAGCGGGGGATACACAGATACGCAGTATTTT
TRBJ1-6 . TRBV9 TRBD1 CASSRDRVNSPLHF TGTGCCAGCAGTAGGGACAGGGTAAATTCACCCCTCCACTTT
TRBJ2-7 . TRBV6-2/TRBV6-3 TRBD1 CASSARGQGGEQYF TGTGCCAGCAGCGCCCGGGGACAGGGGGGCGAGCAGTACTTC
TRBJ2-3 . TRBV3-1/TRBV3-2 TRBD2 CASSQGTSGLSTDTQYF TGTGCCAGCAGCCAAGGCACTAGCGGACTCAGCACAGATACGCAGTATTTT
TRBJ1-1 . TRBV25-1 TRBD1 CASSKGQVNTEAFF TGTGCCAGCAGTAAGGGACAGGTAAACACTGAAGCTTTCTTT
TRBJ1-2 . TRBV28 . CASSPPGGGGGAYGYTF TGTGCCAGCAGTCCCCCGGGGGGGGGCGGGGGGGCCTATGGCTACACCTTC
TRBJ1-1 few TRBV7-2 . CASSLSSGGGKEAFF TGTGCCAGCAGCTTATCCTCTGGGGGGGGGAAGGAAGCTTTCTTT
TRBJ2-7 . TRBV5-1 . CASSLDGGGKEQYF TGCGCCAGCAGCTTGGATGGTGGCGGGAAGGAGCAGTACTTC
TRBJ2-1 . TRBV2 TRBD1 CASRARQGYNEQFF TGTGCCAGCAGAGCCCGACAGGGTTACAATGAGCAGTTCTTC
TRBJ1-2 . TRBV27 TRBD1 CASSPSRGSGLGYTF TGTGCCAGCAGTCCGAGCAGGGGGTCCGGTTTAGGCTACACCTTC
TRBJ2-7 . TRBV9 TRBD1 CASSSRTGPYEQYF TGTGCCAGCAGCTCCCGGACAGGCCCCTACGAGCAGTACTTC
TRBJ1-5 . TRBV19 TRBD1 CASSVTGGGQPQHF TGTGCCAGTAGTGTCACAGGGGGTGGTCAGCCCCAGCATTTT
TRBJ2-3 . TRBV11-2 . CASSARDFGNTQYF TGTGCCAGCAGCGCCCGGGACTTTGGTAATACGCAGTATTTT
TRBJ2-1 . TRBV24-1 . CATSDREEQFF TGTGCCACCAGTGACAGGGAAGAGCAGTTCTTC
TRBJ1-1 . TRBV9 . CASSVEGSGYTEAFF TGTGCCAGCAGCGTAGAAGGAAGCGGATACACTGAAGCTTTCTTT
TRBJ2-7 . TRBV2 . CASSGYSRDSEQYF TGTGCCAGCAGTGGTTACTCCAGGGACTCGGAGCAGTACTTC
TRBJ2-7 . TRBV2 TRBD1 CASRTTGGSYEQYF TGTGCCAGCAGAACAACAGGGGGCTCCTACGAGCAGTACTTC
TRBJ2-1 . TRBV5-1 . CASSLRLTENNEQFF TGCGCCAGCAGCTTGCGTTTGACAGAAAACAATGAGCAGTTCTTC
TRBJ2-5 . TRBV18 TRBD1 CASSRVQGVQETQYF TGTGCCAGCTCACGAGTTCAGGGGGTCCAAGAGACCCAGTACTTC
TRBJ2-3 once TRBV14 TRBD2 CASSQGRGYSDTQYF TGTGCCAGCAGCCAAGGGCGGGGGTACTCAGATACGCAGTATTTT
TRBJ2-7 . TRBV5-4 TRBD2 CASTLGLEAYEQYF TGTGCCAGCACCCTGGGACTAGAGGCCTACGAGCAGTACTTC
TRBJ2-7 . TRBV18 TRBD2 CASSLVDGGAYEQYF TGTGCCAGCTCACTAGTGGACGGGGGGGCCTACGAGCAGTACTTC
TRBJ2-3 . TRBV19 TRBD2 CASQRDGTLRTDTQYF TGTGCCAGCCAGCGGGACGGAACACTTCGCACAGATACGCAGTATTTT
TRBJ2-1 . TRBV28 . CASSTKGDYNEQFF TGTGCCAGCAGCACCAAGGGGGATTACAATGAGCAGTTCTTC
TRBJ2-7 . TRBV28 TRBD1 CAANQGTGVQYEQYF TGTGCCGCAAATCAAGGGACAGGGGTCCAGTACGAGCAGTACTTC
TRBJ2-1 . TRBV7-6 TRBD2 CASSFQGGYEQFF TGTGCCAGCAGCTTTCAGGGAGGGTATGAGCAGTTCTTC
TRBJ1-2 . TRBV7-9 . CASSLSAAPLRIYGYTF TGTGCCAGCAGCTTATCCGCGGCCCCCCTACGGATCTATGGCTACACCTTC
TRBJ1-6 . TRBV6-5 . CASSYSAGNNSPLHF TGTGCCAGCAGTTACAGTGCGGGGAATAATTCACCCCTCCACTTT
TRBJ1-6 . TRBV21-1 . CASSRDTGTGGDSPLHF TGTGCCAGCAGCAGAGATACCGGGACAGGGGGCGATTCACCCCTCCACTTT
TRBJ1-3 . TRBV4-3 TRBD1 CASSHVQGEAAGNTIYF TGCGCCAGCAGCCACGTCCAGGGGGAAGCGGCGGGAAACACCATATATTTT
TRBJ2-5 . TRBV25-1 TRBD1 CASSEGARETQYF TGTGCCAGCAGCGAGGGGGCTCGGGAGACCCAGTACTTC
TRBJ2-1 . TRBV5-8 TRBD2 CASSLPVAGVGYNEQFF TGTGCCAGCAGCTTGCCTGTCGCGGGAGTAGGTTACAATGAGCAGTTCTTC